The 5 T cell receptor beta chains below were found in one sample sequenced in a study of control samples from healthy donors and cancer patients (dated by TCRdb to about 2020). Libraries were made using the immunoSEQ multiplex PCR assay. The clones in this table, taken by TCRdb from immuneACCESS, are in-frame only. Not every clone is retained; where verified, under half of the shortfall comes from an unresolved V gene, and the cause of the rest is unknown. A total of some 150,000 clones appear in this sample, 91% of them only once. The biggest ten clones account for 3% to 4% of the sample. Sample: blood. The receptors were gathered from a man aged 25 to 45 in good health.

The J gene is TRBJ2-3, the V gene TRBV2; 13 positions agree with TRBD2. Germline lookup yields CDR1 SNHLY and CDR2 FYNNEI. Germline trimming cut 4 bases from V and 0 bases from J; bases unmatched to any gene: 7. The CDR3 covers 18 residues. The CDR3 spells CASSGHGLAGVSTDTQYF. The DNA of the CDR3 is TGTGCCAGCAGTGGGCACGGACTAGCGGGGGTTAGCACAGATACGCAGTATTTT.

This rearrangement joins TRBV12-2 to TRBJ1-4. TRBV12-2 is termed a pseudogene. The CDR3 spans 15 residues. Here the CDR3 reads CASRFRPRLREKLFF. The DNA of the CDR3 is TGTGCAAGTCGCTTCCGCCCTCGCCTACGAGAAAAACTGTTTTTT.

The J gene is TRBJ2-7, the V gene TRBV28; 11 bases align to TRBD2. The CDR3 runs 19 residues. Germline values: CDR1 MDHEN, CDR2 SYDVKM. The J segment lost 2 bases and the V segment lost 5 bases, leaving 17 bases of the junction unmatched. This CDR3 is CASSRLPLAGAKGAYEQYF. The CDR3 nucleotides read TGTGCCAGCAGTCGCCTGCCACTAGCGGGGGCAAAGGGGGCCTACGAGCAGTACTTC.

The rearrangement joins TRBV27 to TRBJ1-2, with a tentative D call TRBD1 (5 bases). The CDR3 runs 13 residues. Trimming pared 8 bases from V and 3 bases from J, leaving 13 bases between. CDR1 MNHEY and CDR2 SMNVEV come from the germline V gene (reference sequence). This CDR3 reads CASSYGGDYGYTF. The CDR3 DNA is TGTGCCAGCTCATACGGGGGGGACTATGGCTACACCTTC.

This chain links TRBV5-4 with TRBJ2-1, with D perhaps matching TRBD2 (5 bases). Germline CDR1 SGHNT, CDR2 YYREEE (reference sequence). The length of the CDR3 is 12 residues. V was pared by 0 bases and J by 10 bases, with 8 bases between. The CDR3 bases are TGTGCCAGCAGCTTGGCTAGCAGAGAGCAGTTCTTC. Residues: CASSLASREQFF.